A single sample gave rise to the 28 T cell receptor beta chains below, sequenced in a study of CD8 T cells in ankylosing spondylitis. TCRdb re-called the 5' RACE reads with MiXCR, one entry per CDR3 protein. There are 300,000 to 350,000 distinct CDR3 sequences in the sample; about 14% occur only once, and 1.1% lies in the top ten. Sample: blood, either unsorted or a sorted T cell fraction (not recorded which). These receptors were taken from a male donor with ankylosing spondylitis or in good health (not recorded which).

V usage is TRBV6-5 and J usage is TRBJ2-2; no definite D call. Germline-derived CDR1 and CDR2 are MNHEY and SVGAGI. This CDR3 has 15 residues. The V end lost 0 bases, the J end lost 2 bases, and 7 bases lay between the germline ends. The CDR3 region is CASSYSSLNTGELFF. The CDR3 DNA reads TGTGCCAGCAGTTACTCCAGCCTTAACACCGGGGAGCTGTTTTTT.

Ten or more counts support this clonotype. This rearrangement joins TRBV18 to TRBJ2-7, with 7 bases lining up with TRBD1. J was trimmed by 2 bases and V by 8 bases; bases with no gene match: 6. Per germline, CDR1 KGHSH and CDR2 LQKENI. This CDR3 has 13 residues. The CDR3 spells CASSPTGPYEQYF. The CDR3 nucleotides are TGTGCCAGCAGCCCGACAGGGCCCTACGAGCAGTACTTC.

This clonotype was seen more than once but under ten times. V and J are TRBV5-8 and TRBJ2-4; 8 bases agree with TRBD1. This CDR3 has 14 residues. V shed 4 bases, J shed 9 bases, and the junction held 9 bases outside the gene matches. Germline V CDR1 and CDR2: SGHTS, YDEGEE. CDR3 in DNA: TGTGCCAGCAGCAGGCGGGGACAGGCAGGCATTCAGTACTTC. Its translation: CASSRRGQAGIQYF.

CDR3 sequence reads: CASSLGSPYGYTF. In nucleotides, the CDR3 is TGTGCCAGCAGCTTAGGGTCTCCCTATGGCTACACCTTC. The chain combines TRBV5-6 with TRBJ1-2; D remains unclear. Per the germline V gene, CDR1 is SGHDT and CDR2 is YYEEEE. Trimming removed 2 bases at V and 4 bases at J, with 9 bases between. The CDR3 is 13 amino acids.

V and J are TRBV5-1 and TRBJ2-7; 9 nucleotides line up with TRBD1. V lost 4 bases and J lost 4; bases outside the gene matches: 6. CDR1 and CDR2 from the germline V gene are SGHRS and YFSETQ. The CDR3 has 14 residues. The DNA for the CDR3 is TGCGCCAGCAGCCGGGACAGGGTGGTATACGAGCAGTACTTC. As protein: CASSRDRVVYEQYF.

The V and J genes are TRBV5-1 and TRBJ1-1; perhaps TRBD1 as D (5 bases). The germline V gene has CDR1 SGHRS and CDR2 YFSETQ. This CDR3 is built from 12 residues. V was clipped by 2 bases and J by 11 bases, with 13 bases between them. As DNA, the CDR3 is TGCGCCAGCAGCTTCGTTCAGGGCGAGGCTTTCTTT. Translated, it gives CASSFVQGEAFF.

In this sample, this clonotype turned up a few times. The chain links TRBV7-2 to TRBJ2-5, with 9 bases fitting TRBD2. The CDR3 is made up of 15 amino acids. Looked up from germline, CDR1 is SGHTA and CDR2 is FQGNSA. The trim removed 5 bases at V and 5 bases at J, leaving 9 bases unmatched. CDR3 amino acids: CASSVRSGSWETQYF. The DNA for the CDR3 is TGTGCCAGCAGCGTACGTAGCGGGAGTTGGGAGACCCAGTACTTC.

This clonotype was seen more than once but under ten times. V and J are TRBV24-1 and TRBJ2-1; 10 positions agree with TRBD1. Losses at the gene ends were 2 bases for V and 2 bases for J; bases not matched to a gene: 8. Germline CDR1 is KGHDR and CDR2 is SFDVKD. CDR3 length: 18 residues. CDR3 DNA: TGTGCCACCAGTGATTATGGTCGACAGGGGGCTGCCTACAATGAGCAGTTCTTC. Amino acid sequence: CATSDYGRQGAAYNEQFF.

This clonotype was seen a few times. The chain is built from TRBV11-2 and TRBJ2-7, with D possibly being TRBD2 (6 bases). The CDR3 is 15 amino acids. Trimming removed 7 bases at V and 0 bases at J, with 16 bases between. Per the germline V gene, CDR1 is SGHAT and CDR2 is FQNNGV. The CDR3 nucleotides are TGTGCCAGCAATCCAGGAGACGGGAGCTCCTACGAGCAGTACTTC. It yields the protein CASNPGDGSSYEQYF.

The chain has TRBV5-6 and TRBJ2-3, with D possibly matching TRBD2 (6 bases). Germline lookup yields CDR1 SGHDT and CDR2 YYEEEE. The CDR3 is 14 amino acids. Trimming stripped 3 bases from V and 4 bases from J, with 12 bases between. For the CDR3, the DNA is TGTGCCAGCAGCTCGACATGGAGGGCAGATACGCAGTATTTT. Translated, it gives CASSSTWRADTQYF.

This clonotype was recorded many times. The chain uses TRBV3-1 and TRBJ1-1; possible D gene TRBD1, 5 bases. Trimming took off 4 bases at V and 1 base at J, with 16 bases between the two ends. CDR1 and CDR2 (germline): LGHDT, YNNKEL (reference sequence). This CDR3 region has 16 residues. The chain's CDR3 is CASSPRTKQANTEAFF. The CDR3 region has the DNA TGTGCCAGCAGCCCCAGGACAAAACAGGCGAACACTGAAGCTTTCTTT.

The rearrangement joins TRBV10-3 to TRBJ2-1; 7 bases match TRBD2. Germline V CDR1 and CDR2: ENHRY, SYGVKD. V was pared by 7 bases and J by 1 base, with 4 bases of the junction left unmatched. There are 14 residues in the CDR3. CDR3 DNA: TGTGCCATCAAAAGCGGGGTATCCTACAATGAGCAGTTCTTC. Its translation: CAIKSGVSYNEQFF.

The gene calls are TRBV20-1 and TRBJ2-7; 7 bases agree with TRBD1. Unmatched junction bases numbered 10, after V lost 6 bases and J lost 5 bases. Germline-derived CDR1 and CDR2 are DFQATT and SNEGSKA (reference sequence). The CDR3 contains 13 residues. CDR3 in amino acids: CSAAPGQSHEQYF. The DNA of the CDR3 is TGCAGTGCGGCCCCGGGACAGAGCCACGAGCAGTACTTC.

The sample holds a few counts of this clonotype. The chain has TRBV21-1 and TRBJ1-6. TRBV21-1 has pseudogene status. This CDR3 region has 15 residues. CDR3 in amino acids: CASDGRGLGNSPLHF. DNA of the CDR3: TGTGCCAGCGACGGAAGGGGCCTCGGTAATTCACCCCTCCACTTT.

This clonotype occurred a few times. The gene calls are TRBV12-3 or TRBV12-4 and TRBJ1-1; D is possibly TRBD1 (5 bases). Trimming removed 2 bases from V and 5 bases from J, with 12 bases in between. The CDR3 contains 14 residues. The CDR3 DNA is TGTGCCAGCAGTTTATCGGGTGGGACGACTGAAGCTTTCTTT. It specifies CASSLSGGTTEAFF.

This clonotype appeared many times. This sequence joins TRBV12-3 or TRBV12-4 and TRBJ2-7; no reliable D call. The germline V and J ends were trimmed by 5 bases and 2 bases, with 16 bases remaining between them. This CDR3 contains 15 residues. The CDR3 bases are TGTGCCAGCAGTAGCCCCCCCCAACGCACCTACGAGCAGTACTTC. Its protein is CASSSPPQRTYEQYF.

This clonotype came up a few times. This rearrangement joins TRBV7-9 to TRBJ1-4; D unclear. V lost 7 bases and J 12 bases, leaving 12 bases between the germline ends. This CDR3 contains 11 residues. Germline-derived CDR1 and CDR2 are SEHNR and FQNEAQ (reference sequence). The CDR3 nucleotides read TGTGCCAGCACCCCCGGGAAGGAACTGTTTTTT. Amino acid sequence: CASTPGKELFF.

The chain has TRBV29-1 and TRBJ2-2; the D gene is possibly TRBD2 (6 bases). Trimming took 4 bases from V and 1 from J, leaving 7 bases between them. CDR1 is SQVTM, CDR2 ANQGSEA, per germline. The CDR3 runs to 13 residues. As DNA, the CDR3 is TGCAGCGTTGGGGGGGAGAACACCGGGGAGCTGTTTTTT. This sequence encodes CSVGGENTGELFF.

This chain connects TRBV12-3 or TRBV12-4 to TRBJ1-2; possibly TRBD1 for D (5 bases). This CDR3 has 15 amino acids. V lost 3 bases, J lost 4 bases, and 15 bases lay in between. The CDR3 loop reads CASSLGPGGGYGYTF. The CDR3 nucleotides are TGTGCCAGCAGTTTGGGACCGGGCGGAGGCTATGGCTACACCTTC.

The chain links TRBV7-8 to TRBJ2-1; D is perhaps TRBD2 (6 bases). The germline V gene has CDR1 SGHVS and CDR2 FQNEAQ. CDR3 length: 17 amino acids. V was clipped by 0 bases and J by 8 bases, with 20 bases between them. The CDR3 region is CASSLALGDSGFDEQFF. In DNA, the CDR3 is TGTGCCAGCAGCTTAGCGCTCGGGGACTCCGGGTTCGATGAGCAGTTCTTC. The entire variable domain, with the rest obtained from reference TRBV7-8 and TRBJ2-1, is as follows: GAGVSQSPRYKVAKRGQDVALRCDPISGHVSLFWYQQALGQGPEFLTYFQNEAQLDKSGLPSDRFFAERPEGSVSTLKIQRTQQEDSAVYLCASSLALGDSGFDEQFFGPGTRLTVL.

This sequence joins TRBV12-3 or TRBV12-4 and TRBJ1-4; the D gene is possibly TRBD1 (5 bases). Between the trimmed V and J ends, which lost 5 bases and 6 bases, there was a span of 16 bases. This CDR3 comprises 15 residues. The CDR3 sequence: CASSLRVVRDEKLFF. The CDR3 DNA follows: TGTGCCAGCAGTCTCCGCGTGGTCAGGGATGAAAAACTGTTTTTT.

The J gene is TRBJ1-1, the V gene TRBV5-1; the match to TRBD1 covers 11 bases. CDR1 SGHRS and CDR2 YFSETQ come from the germline V gene. Losses at the gene ends were 5 bases for V and 5 bases for J; bases not matched to a gene: 14. The CDR3 extends over 17 amino acids. CDR3 sequence: CASSSGQGALTKTEAFF. CDR3 DNA: TGCGCCAGCAGTTCCGGACAGGGGGCGCTTACTAAGACTGAAGCTTTCTTT.

The chain joins TRBV29-1 to TRBJ1-1, with D possibly TRBD1 on 5 matching bases. Per germline, CDR1 SQVTM and CDR2 ANQGSEA. Between the trimmed V and J ends, which lost 7 bases and 0 bases, there was a span of 21 bases. There are 16 residues in the CDR3. The CDR3 DNA reads TGCAGCGCATTACCGGGACTCTCTGGCATGAACACTGAAGCTTTCTTT. Its translation is CSALPGLSGMNTEAFF.

This clonotype is medium-sized within its sample. The chain carries TRBV12-3 or TRBV12-4 and TRBJ1-1; no reliable D call. CDR3 length: 12 residues. Between the trimmed V and J ends, which lost 7 bases and 0 bases, there was a span of 6 bases. The CDR3 loop reads CASTFMNTEAFF. In DNA, the CDR3 is TGTGCCAGCACCTTCATGAACACTGAAGCTTTCTTT.

V usage is TRBV30 and J usage is TRBJ2-7, with 10 bases fitting TRBD1. Unmatched junction bases numbered 5, after V lost 2 bases and J lost 4 bases. From germline, CDR1 is GTSNPN and CDR2 SVGIG (reference sequence). The CDR3 length is 14 residues. CDR3 sequence: CAWSRDRGRYEQYF. The DNA of the CDR3 is TGTGCCTGGAGTAGGGACAGGGGCCGATACGAGCAGTACTTC.

This clonotype was seen a few times. V usage is TRBV4-1 and J usage is TRBJ2-1; 7 nucleotides align to TRBD2. The germline V gene has CDR1 MGHRA and CDR2 YSYEKL. V trimming: 4 bases; J trimming: 0 bases; junction bases outside the gene matches: 9. The CDR3 is 17 amino acids. This CDR3 is CASSRATSSLSYNEQFF. The CDR3 DNA is TGCGCCAGCAGCCGGGCGACTAGCTCCCTCTCCTACAATGAGCAGTTCTTC.

The chain has TRBV10-3 and TRBJ1-1, with 10 bases matching TRBD1. Trimming took 4 bases from V and 3 from J; bases not matched to a gene: 5. Germline V lookup: CDR1 ENHRY, CDR2 SYGVKD. The CDR3 totals 15 residues. CDR3 amino acids: CAISGTGGGDTEAFF. The CDR3 DNA reads TGTGCCATCAGTGGGACAGGGGGGGGTGACACTGAAGCTTTCTTT.

The chain recombines TRBV11-2 with TRBJ1-1, with D possibly TRBD1 on 5 matching bases. Trimming cost V 3 bases and J 11 bases, with 16 bases left between them. This CDR3 is 13 amino acids long. The V gene's germline CDR1 is SGHAT and CDR2 FQNNGV. The CDR3 nucleotides are TGTGCCAGCAGCTTCGGGCTGTGGGGCGAGGCTTTCTTT. Its translation: CASSFGLWGEAFF. The variable domain in full, completed from reference TRBV11-2 and TRBJ1-1, reads EAGVAQSPRYKIIEKRQSVAFWCNPISGHATLYWYQQILGQGPKLLIQFQNNGVVDDSQLPKDRFSAERLKGVDSTLKIQPAKLEDSAVYLCASSFGLWGEAFFGQGTRLTVV.